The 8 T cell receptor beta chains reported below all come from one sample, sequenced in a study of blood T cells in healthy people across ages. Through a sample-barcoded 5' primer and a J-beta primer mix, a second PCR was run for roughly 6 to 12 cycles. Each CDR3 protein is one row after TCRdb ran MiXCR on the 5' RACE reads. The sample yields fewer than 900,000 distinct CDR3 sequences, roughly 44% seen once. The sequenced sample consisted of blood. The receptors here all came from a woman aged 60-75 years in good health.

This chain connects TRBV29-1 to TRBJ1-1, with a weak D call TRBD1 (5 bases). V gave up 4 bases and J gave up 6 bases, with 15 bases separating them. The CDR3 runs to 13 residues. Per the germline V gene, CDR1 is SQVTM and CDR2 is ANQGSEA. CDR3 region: CSVVPPGTAEAFF. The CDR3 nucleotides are TGCAGCGTTGTCCCCCCCGGGACCGCTGAAGCTTTCTTT.

The CDR3 nucleotides read TGTGCCGTGGGAGGATCACCCCTCCACTTT. Its protein is CAVGGSPLHF. J is TRBJ1-6 and V is TRBV28; no firm D call. Trimming left V 11 bases short and J 10 bases short, with 9 bases between. The length of the CDR3 is 10 residues. Per germline, CDR1 MDHEN and CDR2 SYDVKM.

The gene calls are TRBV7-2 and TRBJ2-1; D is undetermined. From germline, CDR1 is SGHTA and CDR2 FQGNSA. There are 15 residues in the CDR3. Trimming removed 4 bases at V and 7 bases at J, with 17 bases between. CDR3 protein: CASSSPPVIVNEQFF. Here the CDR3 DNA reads TGTGCCAGCAGCTCGCCGCCGGTCATAGTTAATGAGCAGTTCTTC.

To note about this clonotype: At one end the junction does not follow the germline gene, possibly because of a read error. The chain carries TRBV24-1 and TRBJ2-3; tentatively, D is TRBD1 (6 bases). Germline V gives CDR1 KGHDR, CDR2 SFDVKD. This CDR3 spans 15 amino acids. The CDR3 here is CATSDSNGVTGTQYF. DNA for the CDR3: TGTGCCACCAGTGACTCAAACGGGGTGACAGGTACGCAGTATTTT.

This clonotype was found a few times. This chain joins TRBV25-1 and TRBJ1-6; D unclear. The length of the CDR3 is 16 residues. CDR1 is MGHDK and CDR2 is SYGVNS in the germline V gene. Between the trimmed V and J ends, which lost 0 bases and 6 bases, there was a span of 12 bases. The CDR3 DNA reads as TGTGCCAGCAGTGAATATCAAGGCGGCCCTAATTCACCCCTCCACTTT. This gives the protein CASSEYQGGPNSPLHF.

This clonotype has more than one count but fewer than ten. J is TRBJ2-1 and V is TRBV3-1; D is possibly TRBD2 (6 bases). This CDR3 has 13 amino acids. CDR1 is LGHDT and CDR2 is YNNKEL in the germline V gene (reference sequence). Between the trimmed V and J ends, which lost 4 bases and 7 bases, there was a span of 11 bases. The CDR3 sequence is CASSPQLANEQFF. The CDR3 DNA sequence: TGTGCCAGCAGCCCCCAGCTAGCGAATGAGCAGTTCTTC.

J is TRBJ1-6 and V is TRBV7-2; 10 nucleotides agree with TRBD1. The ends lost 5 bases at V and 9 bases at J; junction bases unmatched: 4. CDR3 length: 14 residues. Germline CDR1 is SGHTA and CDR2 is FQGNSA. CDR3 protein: CASSRDRGSSPLHF. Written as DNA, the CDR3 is TGTGCCAGCAGCCGGGACAGGGGAAGTTCACCCCTCCACTTT. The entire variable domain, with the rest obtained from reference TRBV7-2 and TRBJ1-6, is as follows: GAGVSQSPSNKVTEKGKDVELRCDPISGHTALYWYRQSLGQGLEFLIYFQGNSAPDKSGLPSDRFSAERTGGSVSTLTIQRTQQEDSAVYLCASSRDRGSSPLHFGNGTRLTVT.

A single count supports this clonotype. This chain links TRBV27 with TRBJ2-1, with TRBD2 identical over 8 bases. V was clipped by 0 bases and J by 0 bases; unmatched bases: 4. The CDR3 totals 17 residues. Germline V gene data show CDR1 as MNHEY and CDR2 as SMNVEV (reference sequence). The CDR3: CASSLSAGTSSYNEQFF. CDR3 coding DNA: TGTGCCAGCAGTTTATCAGCCGGGACTAGCTCCTACAATGAGCAGTTCTTC.